This TCR beta chain was found in a study of blood T cell repertoires in COVID-19. Study at large: The study drew acute and convalescent COVID-19 samples from the United States, Italy and Spain. In each case, the material was cDNA or gDNA derived from T cells, B-cell-depleted T cells, or PBMCs.

Source study methods: Using reference gene primer amplification, nucleated cell counts were estimated. Sequenced by immunoSEQ multiplex PCR; TCRdb stores in-frame clones only, minus some. Clone size and the V and J calls come from that table; the DNA yielded D and trimming. The repertoire includes 150,000 to 160,000 clones, 85% to 90% of them detected once, and 15% sits in the top ten. This clonotype originated in a woman between 35 and 50 years old with acute or convalescent COVID-19. Sequencing was carried out using peripheral blood.

The CDR3 nucleotides read TGTGCCAGTAGTAACATTGGGGGACTAGCCAAAAACATTCAGTACTTC. Its protein is CASSNIGGLAKNIQYF. The J gene is TRBJ2-4, the V gene TRBV19, with D possibly matching TRBD2 (6 bases). This CDR3 is 16 amino acids long. Germline V gives CDR1 LNHDA, CDR2 SQIVND (reference sequence). Trimming stripped 4 bases from V and 0 bases from J, with 13 bases between.